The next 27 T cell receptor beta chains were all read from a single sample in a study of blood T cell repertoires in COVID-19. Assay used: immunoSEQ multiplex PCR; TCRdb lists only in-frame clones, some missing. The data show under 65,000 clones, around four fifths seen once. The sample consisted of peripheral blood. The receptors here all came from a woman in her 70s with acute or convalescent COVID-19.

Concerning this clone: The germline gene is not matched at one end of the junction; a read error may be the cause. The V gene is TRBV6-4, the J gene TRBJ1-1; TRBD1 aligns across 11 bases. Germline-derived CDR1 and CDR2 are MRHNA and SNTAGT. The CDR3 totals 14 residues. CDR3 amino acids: CARSDGQGAGGAFF. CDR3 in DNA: TGTGCCCGCAGTGACGGACAGGGGGCGGGGGGAGCTTTCTTT.

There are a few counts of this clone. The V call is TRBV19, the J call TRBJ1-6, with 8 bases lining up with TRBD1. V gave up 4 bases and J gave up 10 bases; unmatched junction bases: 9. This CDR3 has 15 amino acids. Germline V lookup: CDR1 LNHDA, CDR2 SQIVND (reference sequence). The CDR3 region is CASSTVTGGPSPLHF. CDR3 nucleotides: TGTGCCAGTAGTACCGTAACAGGGGGTCCCTCACCCCTCCACTTT.

The CDR3 nucleotides read TGTGCCAGCTCACCATACAGGGGCACTGAAGCTTTCTTT. Encoded protein: CASSPYRGTEAFF. V gene TRBV18 combines with J gene TRBJ1-1; 7 bases agree with TRBD1. J lost 4 bases, V lost 2 bases, and 1 base had no gene match. The germline CDR1 and CDR2 sequences are KGHSH and LQKENI. This CDR3 has 13 amino acids.

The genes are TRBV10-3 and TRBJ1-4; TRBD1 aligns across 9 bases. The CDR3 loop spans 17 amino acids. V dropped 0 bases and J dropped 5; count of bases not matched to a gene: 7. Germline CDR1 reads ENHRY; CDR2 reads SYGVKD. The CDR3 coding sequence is TGTGCCATCAGTGAGTCAACCGTGACAGGGGGGAATGAAAAACTGTTTTTT. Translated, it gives CAISESTVTGGNEKLFF.

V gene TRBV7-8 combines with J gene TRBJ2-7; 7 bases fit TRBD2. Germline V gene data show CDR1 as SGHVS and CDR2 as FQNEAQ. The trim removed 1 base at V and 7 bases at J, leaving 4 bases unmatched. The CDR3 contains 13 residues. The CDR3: CASSLGGGLEQYV. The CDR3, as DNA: TGTGCCAGCAGCTTAGGCGGGGGTTTAGAGCAGTACGTC.

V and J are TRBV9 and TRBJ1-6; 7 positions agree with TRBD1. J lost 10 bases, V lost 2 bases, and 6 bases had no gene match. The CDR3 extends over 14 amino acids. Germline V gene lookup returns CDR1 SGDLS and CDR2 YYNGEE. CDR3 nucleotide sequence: TGTGCCAGCAGCGTCGACAGGGTAGGGTCACCCCTCCACTTT. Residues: CASSVDRVGSPLHF.

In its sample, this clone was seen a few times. As DNA, the CDR3 is TGTGCCATCAGTGAGGGAGGGGGCACCACAGATACGCAGTATTTT. Translation gives CAISEGGGTTDTQYF. This rearrangement joins TRBV10-3 to TRBJ2-3; maybe TRBD1 (7 bases). Per germline, CDR1 ENHRY and CDR2 SYGVKD. The CDR3 has 15 amino acids. The V end was cut by 2 bases, the J end by 2 bases, with 11 bases between.

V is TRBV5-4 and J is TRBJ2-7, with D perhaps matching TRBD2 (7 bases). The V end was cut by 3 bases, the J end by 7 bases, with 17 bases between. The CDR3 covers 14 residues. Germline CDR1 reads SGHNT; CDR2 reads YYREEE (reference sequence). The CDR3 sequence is CASSWGGAPPEQYV. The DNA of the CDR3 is TGTGCCAGCAGCTGGGGGGGGGCCCCCCCAGAGCAGTACGTC.

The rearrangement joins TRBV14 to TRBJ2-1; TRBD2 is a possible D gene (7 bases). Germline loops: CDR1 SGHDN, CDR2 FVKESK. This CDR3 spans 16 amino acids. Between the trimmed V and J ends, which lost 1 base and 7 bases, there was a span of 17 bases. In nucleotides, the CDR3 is TGTGCCAGCAGCCAAGTAGGGAGGGGGGGCCGGAATGAGCAGTTCTTC. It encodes CASSQVGRGGRNEQFF.

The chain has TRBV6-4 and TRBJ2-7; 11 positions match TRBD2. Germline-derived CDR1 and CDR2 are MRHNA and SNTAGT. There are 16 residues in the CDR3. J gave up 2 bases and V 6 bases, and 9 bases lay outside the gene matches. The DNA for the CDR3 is TGTGCCAGCAGCCCCGTGACTAGCGGGACCGCCTACGAGCAGTACGTC. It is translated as CASSPVTSGTAYEQYV.

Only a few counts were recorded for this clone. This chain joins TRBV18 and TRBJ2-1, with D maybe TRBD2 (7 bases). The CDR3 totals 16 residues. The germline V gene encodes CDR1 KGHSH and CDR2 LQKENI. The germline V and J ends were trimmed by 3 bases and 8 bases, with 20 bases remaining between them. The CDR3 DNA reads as TGTGCCAGCTCACCTCCACGCTCCACAGGGAGGGATGAGCAGTTCTTC. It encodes CASSPPRSTGRDEQFF.

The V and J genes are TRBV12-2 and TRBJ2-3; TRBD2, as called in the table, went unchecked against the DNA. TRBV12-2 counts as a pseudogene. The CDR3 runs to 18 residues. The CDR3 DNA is TGTGCAAGTCGCTTAGGGGCGTCTAGCGGGACTAGCACAGATACGCAGTATTTT. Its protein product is CASRLGASSGTSTDTQYF.

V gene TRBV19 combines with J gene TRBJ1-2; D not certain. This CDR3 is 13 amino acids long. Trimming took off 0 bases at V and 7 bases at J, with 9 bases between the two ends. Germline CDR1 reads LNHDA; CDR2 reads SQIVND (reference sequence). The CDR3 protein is CASSIEPSRGYTF. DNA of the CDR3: TGTGCCAGTAGTATAGAACCCAGTCGTGGCTACACCTTC.

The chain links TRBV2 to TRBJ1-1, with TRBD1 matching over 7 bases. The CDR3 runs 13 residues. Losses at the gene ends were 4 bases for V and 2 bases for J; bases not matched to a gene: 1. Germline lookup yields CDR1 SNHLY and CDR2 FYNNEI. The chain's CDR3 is CASSGDSNTEAFF. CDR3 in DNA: TGTGCCAGCAGTGGGGACAGTAACACTGAAGCTTTCTTT. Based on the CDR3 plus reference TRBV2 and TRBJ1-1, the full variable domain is EPEVTQTPSHQVTQMGQEVILRCVPISNHLYFYWYRQILGQKVEFLVSFYNNEISEKSEIFDDQFSVERPDGSNFTLKIRSTKLEDSAMYFCASSGDSNTEAFFGQGTRLTVV.

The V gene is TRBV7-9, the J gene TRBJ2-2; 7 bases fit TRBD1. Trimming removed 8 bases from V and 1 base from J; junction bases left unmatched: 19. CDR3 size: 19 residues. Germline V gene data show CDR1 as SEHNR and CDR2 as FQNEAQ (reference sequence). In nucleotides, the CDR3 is TGTGCCAGCCACCAGGGCCTAGGACGAGGGGGCGAGAACACCGGGGAGCTGTTTTTT. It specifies CASHQGLGRGGENTGELFF.

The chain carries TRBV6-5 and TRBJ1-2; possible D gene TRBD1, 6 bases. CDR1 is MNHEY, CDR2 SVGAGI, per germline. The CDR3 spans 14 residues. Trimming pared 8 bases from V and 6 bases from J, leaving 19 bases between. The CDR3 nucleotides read TGTGCCAGCTCTCGCCCGGGGACATGGGATGGCTACACCTTC. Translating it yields CASSRPGTWDGYTF.

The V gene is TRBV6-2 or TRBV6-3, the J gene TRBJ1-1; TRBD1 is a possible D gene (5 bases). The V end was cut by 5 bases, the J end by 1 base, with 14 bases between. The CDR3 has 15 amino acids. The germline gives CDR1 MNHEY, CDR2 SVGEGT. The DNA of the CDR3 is TGTGCCAGCAGTACCCGGGGGGGATGGAACACTGAAGCTTTCTTT. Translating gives CASSTRGGWNTEAFF.

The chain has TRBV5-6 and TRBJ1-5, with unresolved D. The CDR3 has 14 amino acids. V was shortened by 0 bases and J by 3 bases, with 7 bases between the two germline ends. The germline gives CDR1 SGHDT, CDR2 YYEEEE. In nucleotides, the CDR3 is TGTGCCAGCAGCTTGGGAGGAAACAATCAGCCCCAGCATTTT. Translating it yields CASSLGGNNQPQHF.

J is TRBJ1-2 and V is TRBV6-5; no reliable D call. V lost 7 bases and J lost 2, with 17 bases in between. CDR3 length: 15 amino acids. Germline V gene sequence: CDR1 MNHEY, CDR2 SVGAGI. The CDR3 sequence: CASILLAAGNYGYTF. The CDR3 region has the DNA TGTGCCAGCATCCTCCTAGCGGCAGGCAACTATGGCTACACCTTC.

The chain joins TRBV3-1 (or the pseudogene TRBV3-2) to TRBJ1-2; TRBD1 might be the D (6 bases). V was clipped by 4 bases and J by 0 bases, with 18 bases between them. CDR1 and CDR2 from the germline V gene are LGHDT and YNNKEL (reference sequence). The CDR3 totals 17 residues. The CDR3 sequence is CASSPERGTTPNYGYTF. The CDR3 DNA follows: TGTGCCAGCAGCCCTGAAAGGGGGACCACCCCTAACTATGGCTACACCTTC.

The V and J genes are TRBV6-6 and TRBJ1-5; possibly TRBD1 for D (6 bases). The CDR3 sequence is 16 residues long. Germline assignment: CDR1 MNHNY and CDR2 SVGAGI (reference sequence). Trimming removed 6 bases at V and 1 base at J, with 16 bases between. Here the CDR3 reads CASSPSGTWSNQPQHF. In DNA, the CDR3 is TGTGCCAGCAGCCCCTCCGGGACATGGAGCAATCAGCCCCAGCATTTT.

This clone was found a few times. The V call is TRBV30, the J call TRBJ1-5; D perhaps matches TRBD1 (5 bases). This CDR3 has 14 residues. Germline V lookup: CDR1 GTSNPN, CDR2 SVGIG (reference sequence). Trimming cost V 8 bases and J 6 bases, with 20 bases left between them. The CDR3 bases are TGTGCCGGGGGGGGAGACGGGCTCGGTCAGCCCCAGCATTTT. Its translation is CAGGGDGLGQPQHF.

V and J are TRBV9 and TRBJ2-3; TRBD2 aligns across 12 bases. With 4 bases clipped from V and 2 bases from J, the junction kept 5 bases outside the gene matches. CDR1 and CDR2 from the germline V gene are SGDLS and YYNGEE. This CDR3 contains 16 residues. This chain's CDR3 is CASSFRLAGDTDTQYF. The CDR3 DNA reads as TGTGCCAGCAGCTTCCGACTAGCGGGGGACACAGATACGCAGTATTTT. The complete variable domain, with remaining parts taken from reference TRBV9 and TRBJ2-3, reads DSGVTQTPKHLITATGQRVTLRCSPRSGDLSVYWYQQSLDQGLQFLIQYYNGEERAKGNILERFSAQQFPDLHSELNLSSLELGDSALYFCASSFRLAGDTDTQYFGPGTRLTVL.

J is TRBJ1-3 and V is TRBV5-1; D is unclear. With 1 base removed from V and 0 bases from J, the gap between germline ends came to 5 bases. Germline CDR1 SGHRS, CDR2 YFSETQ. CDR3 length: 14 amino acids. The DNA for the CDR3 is TGCGCCAGCAGCTTGCCAGGCTCTGGAAACACCATATATTTT. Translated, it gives CASSLPGSGNTIYF.

The DNA of the CDR3 is TGTGCCAGCAGCACTAACCGGGGGGGGATAGGCGGCTACACCTTC. Its translation is CASSTNRGGIGGYTF. V usage is TRBV11-2 and J usage is TRBJ1-2, with a weak D call TRBD1 (5 bases). Germline CDR1 reads SGHAT; CDR2 reads FQNNGV. The CDR3 runs 15 residues. Trimming took 5 bases from V and 8 from J, leaving 21 bases between them.

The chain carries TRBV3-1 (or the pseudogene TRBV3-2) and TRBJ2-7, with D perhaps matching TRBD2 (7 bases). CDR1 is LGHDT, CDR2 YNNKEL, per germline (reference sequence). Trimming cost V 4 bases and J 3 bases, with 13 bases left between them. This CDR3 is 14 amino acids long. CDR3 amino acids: CASSRTGGVYEQYF. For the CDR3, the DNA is TGTGCCAGCAGCCGGACGGGGGGCGTCTACGAGCAGTACTTC.

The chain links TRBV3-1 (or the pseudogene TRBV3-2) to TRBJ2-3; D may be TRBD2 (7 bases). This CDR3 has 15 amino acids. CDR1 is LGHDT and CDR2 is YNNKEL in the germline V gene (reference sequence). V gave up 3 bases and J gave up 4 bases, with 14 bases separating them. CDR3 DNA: TGTGCCAGCAGCCAGACGGGGGCGGGGGCAGATACGCAGTATTTT. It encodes CASSQTGAGADTQYF.